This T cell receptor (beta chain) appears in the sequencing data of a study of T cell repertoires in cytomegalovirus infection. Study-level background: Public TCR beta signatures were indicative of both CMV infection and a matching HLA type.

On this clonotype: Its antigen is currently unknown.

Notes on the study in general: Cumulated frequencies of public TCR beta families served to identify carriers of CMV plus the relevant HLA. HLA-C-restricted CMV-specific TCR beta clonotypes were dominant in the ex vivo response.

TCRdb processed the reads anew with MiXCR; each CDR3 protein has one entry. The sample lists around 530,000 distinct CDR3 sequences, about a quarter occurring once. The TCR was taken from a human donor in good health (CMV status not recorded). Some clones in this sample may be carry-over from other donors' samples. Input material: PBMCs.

The CDR3 is CASSYTSFDLAAGELFF. The DNA for the CDR3 is TGTGCCAGCAGTTACACCAGTTTCGATCTAGCGGCCGGGGAGCTGTTTTTT. This chain joins TRBV6-5 and TRBJ2-2; 7 nucleotides align to TRBD2. The germline V gene has CDR1 MNHEY and CDR2 SVGAGI. V lost 2 bases, J lost 6 bases, and 12 bases stayed unmatched. The CDR3 has 17 residues.